This TCR beta chain appears in the sequencing data of a study of cytomegalovirus exposure and HLA in healthy donors. Whole-study context: Most donors, more than 80% of approximately 400 genotyped, fell in the Caucasian-associated ancestry cluster. Whole-study results and caveats: Based on reports, TCR beta sequences accurately predicted HLA-A and HLA-B alleles for most subjects.

With 60 Vbeta and 13 Jbeta primers, the PCR was carried out. Profiled with immunoSEQ multiplex PCR; TCRdb holds only in-frame clones, not every one. The sample yields 150,000 or so clones, 75% to 80% seen once. This CDR3 is 14 amino acids long. V was cut by 5 bases and J by 3 bases, with 14 bases left in between. Looked up from germline, CDR1 is ENHRY and CDR2 is SYGVKD. Of note for this clone: Its antigen is not identified.

The clonotype originates from a male donor in good health and CMV-seronegative. The gene calls are TRBV10-3 and TRBJ2-7; TRBD2 might be the D (7 bases). Source material: PBMCs. Here the CDR3 DNA reads TGTGCCATCAGTCCCGGGGGGCAGCTCTACGAGCAGTACTTC. It specifies CAISPGGQLYEQYF.